The rows below give T cell receptor beta chains drawn from one sample of a study of vaccination effects on CD4 cells after COVID-19. These receptors lack a known antigen. The assay was immunoSEQ multiplex PCR, and TCRdb's table has in-frame clones only and misses some. Seen here are 45,000 to 60,000 clones, 70% to 80% observed once, and the top ten hold 3% to 3.5%. This sample comprised CD4+ T cells from PBMCs cultured without peptide, obtained before COVID-19 vaccination. The receptors derive from a human donor who received a COVID-19 vaccine. CDR3s include the opening cysteine and the closing phenylalanine or tryptophan.

j_call: TRBJ2-1
v_call: TRBV28
cdr3_aa: CASRRTSGGYEQFF

j_call: TRBJ2-1
v_call: TRBV2
cdr3_aa: CASSVGRSSYNEQFF

j_call: TRBJ2-3
v_call: TRBV6-1
cdr3_aa: CASSEAGLAGGPNTQYF

j_call: TRBJ2-2
v_call: TRBV7-2
cdr3_aa: CASSQYTGELFF

j_call: TRBJ2-2
v_call: TRBV11-2
cdr3_aa: CASSSGQVNTGELFF

j_call: TRBJ2-1
v_call: TRBV18
cdr3_aa: CASSPAETSGYNEQFF

j_call: TRBJ1-1
v_call: TRBV7-9
cdr3_aa: CASSPGGGGNTEAFF

j_call: TRBJ2-5
v_call: TRBV4-1
cdr3_aa: CASSQDGGSGETQYF

j_call: TRBJ1-2
v_call: TRBV7-8
cdr3_aa: CASSRGPYYGYTF

j_call: TRBJ1-2
v_call: TRBV15
cdr3_aa: CATSQPGTGYTF

j_call: TRBJ1-6
v_call: TRBV24-1
cdr3_aa: CATSDSGYNSPLHF

j_call: TRBJ1-6
v_call: TRBV5-8
cdr3_aa: CASSSGQFNSPLHF

j_call: TRBJ1-2
v_call: TRBV5-1
cdr3_aa: CASGNLRPDYGYTF

j_call: TRBJ1-1
v_call: TRBV9
cdr3_aa: CASSVAVNTEAFF

j_call: TRBJ2-2
v_call: TRBV19
cdr3_aa: CASSNRAAVAGELFF

j_call: TRBJ1-5
v_call: TRBV2
cdr3_aa: CASRGDSNQPQHF

j_call: TRBJ1-6
v_call: TRBV9
cdr3_aa: CASSAAAGAPLHF

j_call: TRBJ1-2
v_call: TRBV2
cdr3_aa: CASSEQAVSGYGYTF

j_call: TRBJ1-1
v_call: TRBV20-1
cdr3_aa: CSASRVGSSTEAFF

j_call: TRBJ1-1
v_call: TRBV6-5
cdr3_aa: CASSSIQGTEAFF

j_call: TRBJ2-3
v_call: TRBV18
cdr3_aa: CASSPRALSTDTQYF

j_call: TRBJ2-6
v_call: TRBV4-2
cdr3_aa: CARDAGQGGANVLTF

j_call: TRBJ2-5
v_call: TRBV5-1
cdr3_aa: CASSLSEQPGETQYF

j_call: TRBJ1-1
v_call: TRBV30
cdr3_aa: CAWSKGANTEAFF

j_call: TRBJ2-5
v_call: TRBV18
cdr3_aa: CASSRHEGETQYF

j_call: TRBJ2-1
v_call: TRBV5-6
cdr3_aa: CASREGAYNEQFF

j_call: TRBJ2-2
v_call: TRBV11-3
cdr3_aa: CASSPTASPGELFF

j_call: TRBJ1-2
v_call: TRBV15
cdr3_aa: CATSRDRHPMGGYTF

j_call: TRBJ2-5
v_call: TRBV27
cdr3_aa: CASGRGGPGKTQYF

j_call: TRBJ2-1
v_call: TRBV11-2
cdr3_aa: CASSFQGPNEQFF

j_call: TRBJ2-6
v_call: TRBV28
cdr3_aa: CASRGPSSGANVLTF

j_call: TRBJ2-3
v_call: TRBV11-1
cdr3_aa: CASRGTGPTDTQYF

j_call: TRBJ1-5
v_call: TRBV5-1
cdr3_aa: CASSPWGGQEQPQHF

j_call: TRBJ1-5
v_call: TRBV11-2
cdr3_aa: CASSYMLGQPQHF

j_call: TRBJ1-2
v_call: TRBV18
cdr3_aa: CASSSSTGGANGYTF

j_call: TRBJ2-6
v_call: TRBV7-3
cdr3_aa: CASSSRGSGANVLTF

j_call: TRBJ1-6
v_call: TRBV5-1
cdr3_aa: CASRGRAGDNSPLHF

j_call: TRBJ2-1
v_call: TRBV18
cdr3_aa: CASSPRWRYNEQFF

j_call: TRBJ2-1
v_call: TRBV10-2
cdr3_aa: CAAAFGAGGRNEQFF

j_call: TRBJ1-5
v_call: TRBV2
cdr3_aa: CASSDQGNQPQHF

j_call: TRBJ1-5
v_call: TRBV2
cdr3_aa: CASSDTTADQPQHF

j_call: TRBJ1-1
v_call: TRBV29-1
cdr3_aa: CSGGQVNTEAFF

j_call: TRBJ2-1
v_call: TRBV14
cdr3_aa: CASSQEWTSGYNEQFF

j_call: TRBJ2-2
v_call: TRBV29-1
cdr3_aa: CSVEGYGAGELFF